Listed below are T cell receptor beta chains from one sample, sequenced in a study of OX40 agonist ivuxolimab in advanced cancers. Repertoires were generated with immunoSEQ multiplex PCR, while TCRdb's copy carries only in-frame clones and drops some. The data contain thousands of clones, 55% to 75% of them singletons. This specimen was CD4+ or CD8+ T cells sorted from blood, taken in a trial of the OX40 agonist ivuxolimab. These receptor sequences come from an adult with an advanced solid tumor such as melanoma, head and neck, liver or kidney cancer. The CDR3 runs from the conserved cysteine through the conserved F or W. The order of the fields is clone size, D gene, V gene, J gene, CDR3 protein, CDR3 DNA. A D gene is named only where the DNA matches it firmly. Clone size is shown for a subset of rows, as once, few, many or a class of expanded clone.

size: once; D: TRBD1; V: TRBV6-5; J: TRBJ2-7; CDR3: CASTPGQGGEQYF; DNA: TGTGCCAGCACCCCTGGACAGGGTGGGGAGCAGTACTTC
size: -; D: -; V: TRBV6-1; J: TRBJ2-7; CDR3: CASSAWTASSYEQYF; DNA: TGTGCCAGCAGTGCGTGGACGGCGAGCTCCTACGAGCAGTACTTC
size: -; D: -; V: TRBV7-9; J: TRBJ1-4; CDR3: CASSLGGGDNEKLFF; DNA: TGTGCCAGCAGCTTAGGTGGAGGGGACAACGAAAAACTGTTTTTT
size: few; D: -; V: TRBV29-1; J: TRBJ2-1; CDR3: CSVEMRDNEQFF; DNA: TGCAGCGTTGAAATGCGGGACAATGAGCAGTTCTTC
size: few; D: -; V: TRBV19; J: TRBJ1-5; CDR3: CASSKQGPQPQHF; DNA: TGTGCCAGCTCAAAGCAGGGACCTCAGCCCCAGCATTTT
size: few; D: -; V: TRBV7-2; J: TRBJ2-7; CDR3: CASSLVHNSYEQYF; DNA: TGTGCCAGCAGCTTAGTGCACAACTCCTACGAGCAGTACTTC
size: -; D: TRBD2; V: TRBV28; J: TRBJ2-7; CDR3: CASKPQRDSHYEQYF; DNA: TGTGCCAGTAAACCCCAGCGGGATTCCCACTACGAGCAGTACTTC
size: -; D: -; V: TRBV19; J: TRBJ2-7; CDR3: CASSIAWGDLSYEQYF; DNA: TGTGCCAGTAGTATAGCCTGGGGGGATCTCTCCTACGAGCAGTACTTC
size: -; D: -; V: TRBV5-1; J: TRBJ2-7; CDR3: CASSLRVRSYEQYF; DNA: TGCGCCAGCAGCTTGAGGGTCCGCTCCTACGAGCAGTACTTC
size: -; D: TRBD1; V: TRBV7-1; J: TRBJ1-2; CDR3: CASSGDRGRVYGYTF; DNA: TGTGCCAGCAGCGGGGACAGGGGGCGCGTCTATGGCTACACCTTC
size: -; D: -; V: TRBV4-1; J: TRBJ2-7; CDR3: CASSQGDGYEQYF; DNA: TGCGCCAGCAGCCAAGGTGACGGGTACGAGCAGTACTTC
size: -; D: TRBD2; V: TRBV9; J: TRBJ2-5; CDR3: CASSPRGSGGETQYF; DNA: TGTGCCAGCAGCCCCCGTGGTAGCGGGGGAGAGACCCAGTACTTC
size: -; D: -; V: TRBV6-5; J: TRBJ1-4; CDR3: CASSITGPLEKLFF; DNA: TGTGCCAGCAGTATTACGGGACCTCTTGAAAAACTGTTTTTT
size: -; D: TRBD2; V: TRBV4-1; J: TRBJ2-1; CDR3: CASSQSGLADFYNEQFF; DNA: TGCGCCAGCAGCCAGTCGGGACTAGCGGACTTTTACAATGAGCAGTTCTTC
size: -; D: -; V: TRBV7-1; J: TRBJ2-7; CDR3: CASSFSSLAYEQYF; DNA: TGTGCCAGCAGCTTCAGCAGTCTAGCCTACGAGCAGTACTTC
size: -; D: -; V: TRBV5-1; J: TRBJ2-7; CDR3: CASSRGTGISYEQYF; DNA: TGCGCCAGCAGCCGAGGGACGGGTATCTCCTACGAGCAGTACTTC
size: few; D: -; V: TRBV2; J: TRBJ2-1; CDR3: CASIGTNLKDEQFF; DNA: TGTGCCAGCATCGGGACAAACCTTAAGGATGAGCAGTTCTTC
size: -; D: -; V: TRBV2; J: TRBJ2-2; CDR3: CASSEWAGTGELFF; DNA: TGTGCCAGCAGTGAATGGGCAGGGACCGGGGAGCTGTTTTTT
size: few; D: TRBD1; V: TRBV2; J: TRBJ2-7; CDR3: CASYGQGYEQYF; DNA: TGTGCCAGCTATGGACAGGGTTACGAGCAGTACTTC
size: few; D: -; V: TRBV13; J: TRBJ1-2; CDR3: CASSLGRGRLNYGYTF; DNA: TGTGCCAGCAGCTTAGGCCGTGGCAGGCTTAACTATGGCTACACCTTC
size: -; D: -; V: TRBV7-6; J: TRBJ2-1; CDR3: CASSPGLWQFF; DNA: TGTGCCAGCAGCCCAGGACTTTGGCAGTTCTTC
size: -; D: -; V: TRBV4-1; J: TRBJ1-1; CDR3: CASSLVQGFLGTEAFF; DNA: TGCGCCAGCAGCCTCGTACAGGGTTTCTTGGGCACTGAAGCTTTCTTT
size: few; D: -; V: TRBV4-1; J: TRBJ2-1; CDR3: CASSQHYGGSSSYNEQFF; DNA: TGCGCCAGCAGCCAACATTACGGGGGCTCTAGCTCCTACAATGAGCAGTTCTTC
size: -; D: -; V: TRBV11-3; J: TRBJ2-4; CDR3: CASSLGQRNIQYF; DNA: TGCGCCAGCAGTCTCGGACAGAGGAACATTCAGTACTTC
size: -; D: -; V: TRBV28; J: TRBJ1-4; CDR3: CASRGGTDYEKLFF; DNA: TGTGCCAGCAGGGGGGGGACTGATTATGAAAAACTGTTTTTT
size: few; D: -; V: TRBV6-1; J: TRBJ2-7; CDR3: CASYGTGYEQYF; DNA: TGTGCCAGCTACGGGACGGGATACGAGCAGTACTTC
size: -; D: TRBD1; V: TRBV27; J: TRBJ2-7; CDR3: CASSPRTGNPYEQYF; DNA: TGTGCCAGCAGTCCCCGGACAGGCAACCCCTACGAGCAGTACTTC
size: -; D: TRBD1; V: TRBV6-1; J: TRBJ1-5; CDR3: CASNTGVYQPQHF; DNA: TGTGCCAGCAATACAGGGGTATACCAGCCCCAGCATTTT
size: -; D: TRBD1; V: TRBV7-8; J: TRBJ2-2; CDR3: CASRVPGTVTGELFF; DNA: TGTGCCAGCAGGGTCCCGGGGACAGTCACCGGGGAGCTGTTTTTT
size: once; D: -; V: TRBV5-1; J: TRBJ2-3; CDR3: CASSLKHPRVEQYF; DNA: TGCGCCAGCAGCTTGAAGCACCCTCGGGTTGAGCAGTATTTT
size: -; D: -; V: TRBV11-2; J: TRBJ2-5; CDR3: CASSLTTGEQETQYF; DNA: TGTGCCAGCAGCTTAACTACCGGGGAACAAGAGACCCAGTACTTC
size: -; D: -; V: TRBV11-1; J: TRBJ2-1; CDR3: CASSSDVYNEQFF; DNA: TGTGCCAGCAGCTCCGACGTCTACAATGAGCAGTTCTTC
size: -; D: -; V: TRBV7-6; J: TRBJ2-3; CDR3: CASSGPGVGSTDTQYF; DNA: TGTGCCAGCAGCGGGCCTGGGGTAGGTAGCACAGATACGCAGTATTTT
size: -; D: TRBD1; V: TRBV27; J: TRBJ1-5; CDR3: CASSLTGAFNQPQHF; DNA: TGTGCCAGCAGTTTAACAGGGGCCTTCAATCAGCCCCAGCATTTT
size: -; D: -; V: TRBV10-1; J: TRBJ2-1; CDR3: CASSDGFSGGPSYNEQFF; DNA: TGCGCCAGCAGTGATGGGTTCAGCGGAGGGCCTTCCTACAATGAGCAGTTCTTC
size: -; D: TRBD1; V: TRBV5-5; J: TRBJ2-7; CDR3: CASSPNPTGYLFYEQYF; DNA: TGTGCCAGCAGCCCAAACCCGACAGGGTATCTCTTCTACGAGCAGTACTTC